The present entry profiles one TCR beta chain with its context. No antigen is known for it. V shed 5 bases and J 5 bases; nucleotides not matched to a gene: 4. The germline CDR1 and CDR2 sequences are ENHRY and SYGVKD. The length of the CDR3 is 13 residues. These data belong to a study of beta chain features in type 1 diabetes. Background on the study: The patients were much like the healthy donors in age, gender and cell yields. Study results and caveats: Diminished insertions and augmented deletions at VDJ junctions characterized type 1 diabetes patients.

Of the isolated RNA, all was reverse transcribed, and so the sequenced material was expressed TCRB transcripts. Some 3.6 million reads were obtained on average from naive, central memory and regulatory T cell samples. Generated by immunoSEQ multiplex PCR, the TCRdb table keeps only in-frame clones and is missing some. Among 150,000 to 160,000 clones, around 10% were seen once, and the ten largest hold under 2.5%. Per donor, one heparinised blood draw averaged approximately 120 mL. Sequencing was done on a sample of central memory CD4+ T cells from blood. The receptor comes from a man younger than 30 in good health. The chain recombines TRBV10-3 with TRBJ2-3; TRBD1 matches 7 bases. The CDR3 region is CAISTGVKDTQYF. DNA of the CDR3: TGTGCCATCAGTACAGGGGTCAAAGATACGCAGTATTTT.